The next 13 T cell receptor beta chains were all read from a single sample in a study of blood T cell repertoires in COVID-19. This table comes from immunoSEQ multiplex PCR, and its TCRdb copy is limited to in-frame clones, with some not included. In the table there are approximately 150,000 clones, around 88% of which are singletons. Specimen: peripheral blood. These receptors were obtained from a woman in her 70s who had recovered from COVID-19.

The chain has TRBV9 and TRBJ2-5; TRBD1 might be the D (5 bases). The CDR3 runs to 15 residues. Germline-derived CDR1 and CDR2 are SGDLS and YYNGEE. V was shortened by 4 bases and J by 2 bases, with 15 bases between the two germline ends. The CDR3 reads CASSKGVSRQETQYF. The DNA for the CDR3 is TGTGCCAGCAGCAAAGGGGTTAGCCGGCAAGAGACCCAGTACTTC.

This clone was seen more than once but under ten times. V gene TRBV6-2 or TRBV6-3 combines with J gene TRBJ1-1, with 8 nucleotides matching TRBD1. Unmatched junction bases numbered 14, after V lost 6 bases and J lost 5 bases. Germline V gene lookup returns CDR1 MNHEY and CDR2 SVGEGT. The CDR3 covers 16 residues. CDR3: CASRPGQGGVRTEAFF. CDR3 in DNA: TGTGCCAGCAGGCCTGGACAGGGAGGGGTCAGAACTGAAGCTTTCTTT.

This chain links TRBV3-1 (or the pseudogene TRBV3-2) with TRBJ1-4; tentative D call: TRBD1 (5 bases). CDR1 is LGHDT, CDR2 YNNKEL, per germline (reference sequence). This CDR3 has 14 residues. V was cut by 11 bases and J by 0 bases, with 13 bases left in between. CDR3 region: CASGGSSTNEKLFF. The CDR3 nucleotides are TGTGCCTCGGGGGGGTCGTCAACTAATGAAAAACTGTTTTTT.

The chain employs TRBV9 and TRBJ2-1, with D possibly matching TRBD2 (6 bases). The CDR3 has 15 residues. The ends were cut back, 4 bases at V and 2 bases at J, with 13 bases in the middle. Germline V CDR1 and CDR2: SGDLS, YYNGEE. CDR3 region: CASSPPGLAYNEQFF. CDR3 nucleotides: TGTGCCAGCAGCCCGCCGGGACTTGCCTACAATGAGCAGTTCTTC.

V and J are TRBV6-5 and TRBJ1-2, with a weak D call TRBD1 (6 bases). This CDR3 comprises 15 residues. CDR1 is MNHEY and CDR2 is SVGAGI in the germline V gene. The V and J ends lost 6 bases and 0 bases respectively, with 14 bases between them. The CDR3 coding sequence is TGTGCCAGCAGCTGGGGGGGCCCGGCTAACTATGGCTACACCTTC. Residues: CASSWGGPANYGYTF.

The J gene is TRBJ2-7, the V gene TRBV5-4; TRBD1 is a possible D gene (6 bases). With 0 bases removed from V and 4 bases from J, the gap between germline ends came to 17 bases. The CDR3 is made up of 16 amino acids. Germline V gives CDR1 SGHNT, CDR2 YYREEE (reference sequence). CDR3 in DNA: TGTGCCAGCAGCTTGGGGGGCCGGACAGAGGGTTACGAGCAGTACTTC. This codes for CASSLGGRTEGYEQYF.

The chain recombines TRBV27 with TRBJ2-7, with 14 bases matching TRBD2. The V gene's germline CDR1 is MNHEY and CDR2 SMNVEV (reference sequence). The CDR3 length is 19 residues. V lost 2 bases and J lost 2; bases outside the gene matches: 11. CDR3 residues: CASSLAPGLAGEVPYEQYF. For the CDR3, the DNA is TGTGCCAGCAGTTTAGCCCCGGGACTAGCGGGAGAGGTGCCCTACGAGCAGTACTTC.

There are a few counts of this clone. The chain recombines TRBV10-3 with TRBJ2-7; perhaps TRBD2 as D (5 bases). There are 13 residues in the CDR3. Per germline, CDR1 ENHRY and CDR2 SYGVKD. Trimming took off 1 base at V and 5 bases at J, with 9 bases between the two ends. The CDR3: CAISEWRSDEQYF. The CDR3 DNA reads as TGTGCCATCAGTGAGTGGAGGTCTGACGAGCAGTACTTC.

The J gene is TRBJ2-7, the V gene TRBV25-1; D is ambiguous. The CDR3 runs to 13 residues. V gave up 4 bases and J gave up 7 bases, with 14 bases separating them. The germline V gene encodes CDR1 MGHDK and CDR2 SYGVNS. CDR3 residues: CASSAPIPREQYF. Written as DNA, the CDR3 is TGTGCCAGCAGTGCCCCCATCCCCCGGGAGCAGTACTTC.

The V call is TRBV18, the J call TRBJ2-5, with D tentatively TRBD2 (6 bases). V was pared by 3 bases and J by 2 bases, with 13 bases between. There are 15 residues in the CDR3. CDR1 and CDR2 (germline): KGHSH, LQKENI. CDR3 sequence reads: CASSPFWDSQETQYF. CDR3 nucleotides: TGTGCCAGCTCACCGTTTTGGGACTCTCAAGAGACCCAGTACTTC.

The V call is TRBV12-3 or TRBV12-4, the J call TRBJ2-1; TRBD2 aligns across 8 bases. V gave up 6 bases and J gave up 13 bases; unmatched junction bases: 8. The CDR3 has 12 amino acids. The CDR3 protein is CASRDPGGPQFF. The CDR3, as DNA: TGTGCCAGCAGGGACCCGGGGGGGCCCCAGTTCTTC.

This sequence joins TRBV27 and TRBJ2-7; 7 nucleotides agree with TRBD1. CDR3 length equals 15 residues. Germline lookup yields CDR1 MNHEY and CDR2 SMNVEV (reference sequence). The trim removed 6 bases at V and 0 bases at J, leaving 8 bases unmatched. CDR3 sequence (DNA): TGTGCCAGCAGCCCCCAACAGGGGACCTCCTACGAGCAGTACTTC. Amino acids: CASSPQQGTSYEQYF.

A note on this clone: One end of the junction does not line up with germline, which may come from a read error. This chain uses TRBV5-8 with TRBJ2-7, with 9 bases aligning to TRBD2. The CDR3 contains 13 residues. Per germline, CDR1 SGHTS and CDR2 YDEGEE. CDR3 amino acids: CASSFSQGTSFRF. The DNA of the CDR3 is TGTGCCAGCAGCTTTTCCCAGGGGACTAGCTTTCGCTTC.